Each of the 3 T cell receptor beta chains below was sequenced from the same sample in a study of regulatory T cells in long-lasting Graves disease. Time point meaning: persistent/refractory GD, antithyroid drugs over 5 years with positive TRAb. Construction of the TCR library relied on RNA isolated from PBMCs. Relying on iRepertoire HTBI primers and Arm-PCR of CDR3 regions, the team built TCR beta libraries. A single record per CDR3 protein comes from TCRdb applying MiXCR to the multiplex PCR reads. The sample includes some 370,000 distinct CDR3 sequences, less than 25% of them seen just once. The sequenced sample was peripheral blood mononuclear cells (PBMCs), obtained when the disease was refractory, from a patient treated with antithyroid drugs. These receptors came from a female donor with Graves disease.

This chain links TRBV18 with TRBJ2-7, with a weak D call TRBD1 (6 bases). V was pared by 4 bases and J by 9 bases, with 16 bases between. This CDR3 has 13 residues. CDR1 is KGHSH, CDR2 LQKENI, per germline. The DNA for the CDR3 is TGTGCCAGCTCACTAAGTTCAGGGACAACGCAGTACTTC. Amino acids: CASSLSSGTTQYF.

This clonotype occurred many times. The chain is built from TRBV12-3 or TRBV12-4 and TRBJ2-5; weak D call: TRBD2 (6 bases). The CDR3 runs to 15 residues. V was clipped by 6 bases and J by 5 bases, with 19 bases between them. CDR3 region: CASSTLEGLGETQYF. In nucleotides, the CDR3 is TGTGCCAGCAGCACACTGGAGGGCCTAGGGGAGACCCAGTACTTC.

This clonotype was found many times. The chain couples TRBV5-1 to TRBJ2-7, with 8 bases lining up with TRBD2. V lost 4 bases, J lost 0 bases, and 9 bases stayed unmatched. CDR1 is SGHRS and CDR2 is YFSETQ in the germline V gene. CDR3 length equals 16 residues. The CDR3 is CASSVTGAGGSYEQYF. Written as DNA, the CDR3 is TGCGCCAGCAGCGTCACCGGGGCGGGAGGCTCCTACGAGCAGTACTTC.